These T cell receptor beta chains were read from a single sample in a study of T cell changes during pregnancy in multiple sclerosis. The protocol was immunoSEQ multiplex PCR, while the TCRdb copy is restricted to in-frame clones and leaves out a portion. The sample yields around 24,000 clones, roughly nine tenths seen once. This material consisted of CD8+ T cells from peripheral blood mononuclear cells, taken in the first trimester of pregnancy. These receptors were obtained from a female donor in good health, enrolled as a control in a pregnancy study. Both conserved end residues are part of each CDR3. D genes are given only for firm matches. Rows give clone size only sometimes, using once, few, many, or a class for an expanded clone.

J gene: TRBJ2-1
D gene: TRBD2
clone size: -
V gene: TRBV4-2
CDR3 DNA: TGTGCCAGCAGCCAAGCCTCAGCGGGGGGGAATGAGCAGTTCTTC
CDR3 protein: CASSQASAGGNEQFF

J gene: TRBJ1-1
D gene: TRBD1
clone size: -
V gene: TRBV9
CDR3 DNA: TGTGCCAGCAGCGCCTGGACAGGGGTCAACACTGAAGCTTTCTTT
CDR3 protein: CASSAWTGVNTEAFF

J gene: TRBJ2-3
D gene: TRBD1
clone size: few
V gene: TRBV10-3
CDR3 DNA: TGTGCCATCGGGACAGGGGGTGCAGCAGATACGCAGTATTTT
CDR3 protein: CAIGTGGAADTQYF

J gene: TRBJ2-7
D gene: -
clone size: once
V gene: TRBV7-2
CDR3 DNA: TGTGCCAGCAGCCTAAACTTAGGACACCTCTACGAGCAGTACTTC
CDR3 protein: CASSLNLGHLYEQYF

J gene: TRBJ2-7
D gene: TRBD2
clone size: -
V gene: TRBV11-2
CDR3 DNA: TGTGCCAGCAGCTCCCCTAGCGGGGTTCGCTCCTACGAGCAGTACTTC
CDR3 protein: CASSSPSGVRSYEQYF

J gene: TRBJ2-7
D gene: -
clone size: -
V gene: TRBV21-1
CDR3 DNA: TGTGCCAGCAGCAAAAGCGGACAGTCCACCATCTACGAGCAGTACTTC
CDR3 protein: CASSKSGQSTIYEQYF

J gene: TRBJ2-7
D gene: TRBD2
clone size: -
V gene: TRBV2
CDR3 DNA: TGTGCCAGTACCGGGGGGGCGTTGGTAGAGCAGTACTTC
CDR3 protein: CASTGGALVEQYF

J gene: TRBJ1-1
D gene: -
clone size: -
V gene: TRBV13
CDR3 DNA: TGTGCCAGCAGCTTACCGGGGGACACTGAAGCTTTCTTT
CDR3 protein: CASSLPGDTEAFF

J gene: TRBJ2-1
D gene: TRBD2
clone size: -
V gene: TRBV28
CDR3 DNA: TGTGCCAGCACCCTAGCGGGATACAATGAGCAGTTCTTC
CDR3 protein: CASTLAGYNEQFF

J gene: TRBJ2-7
D gene: -
clone size: once
V gene: TRBV6-1
CDR3 DNA: TGTGCCAGCAGTATCCCGTATGGGGGGAACGACGAGCAGTACTTC
CDR3 protein: CASSIPYGGNDEQYF

J gene: TRBJ1-5
D gene: TRBD1
clone size: -
V gene: TRBV28
CDR3 DNA: TGTGCCAGCAGTCCCCTCGACAGGGCCAATCAGCCCCAGCATTTT
CDR3 protein: CASSPLDRANQPQHF

J gene: TRBJ1-1
D gene: -
clone size: -
V gene: TRBV6-1
CDR3 DNA: TGTGCCAGCAGTGTTCTGGGGAGGGGCACTGAAGCTTTCTTT
CDR3 protein: CASSVLGRGTEAFF

J gene: TRBJ2-7
D gene: TRBD1
clone size: medium-sized
V gene: TRBV5-1
CDR3 DNA: TGCGCCAGCAGCGCGGACAGGGCTAACGAGCAGTACTTC
CDR3 protein: CASSADRANEQYF

J gene: TRBJ2-5
D gene: TRBD2
clone size: -
V gene: TRBV6-1
CDR3 DNA: TGTGCCAGCAGTGACAACCCGGGACTAGCGGGGGGGCAGGGGGAGACCCAGTACTTC
CDR3 protein: CASSDNPGLAGGQGETQYF

J gene: TRBJ2-7
D gene: -
clone size: -
V gene: TRBV5-6
CDR3 DNA: TGTGCCAGCGGGGCTTACCCTCCTTCCCGAGAGCAGTACTTC
CDR3 protein: CASGAYPPSREQYF

J gene: TRBJ1-5
D gene: -
clone size: -
V gene: TRBV5-6
CDR3 DNA: TGTGCCAGCAGCTTGGCTTCCAGTTACAATCAGCCCCAGCATTTT
CDR3 protein: CASSLASSYNQPQHF

J gene: TRBJ2-1
D gene: TRBD2
clone size: many
V gene: TRBV7-8
CDR3 DNA: TGTGCCAGCAGTTTCGGACTAGCGGGTCCCTACAATGAGCAGTTCTTC
CDR3 protein: CASSFGLAGPYNEQFF

J gene: TRBJ1-2
D gene: TRBD1
clone size: -
V gene: TRBV6-6
CDR3 DNA: TGTGCCAGCACCACAGGGGTTTATATCTATGGCTACACCTTC
CDR3 protein: CASTTGVYIYGYTF

J gene: TRBJ2-7
D gene: -
clone size: once
V gene: TRBV28
CDR3 DNA: TGTGCCAGCAGCTATAGACACGGGACATATAACGAGCAGTACTTC
CDR3 protein: CASSYRHGTYNEQYF

J gene: TRBJ2-5
D gene: TRBD2
clone size: -
V gene: TRBV28
CDR3 DNA: TGTGCCAGCAGCCAGACTAGCGGGAGTTCGGAGACCCAGTACTTC
CDR3 protein: CASSQTSGSSETQYF

J gene: TRBJ1-2
D gene: TRBD1
clone size: -
V gene: TRBV11-2
CDR3 DNA: TGTGCCAGCAGCTCAGATCCAGTGACAGGGGTCAGTAATGGCTACACCTTC
CDR3 protein: CASSSDPVTGVSNGYTF

J gene: TRBJ2-2
D gene: TRBD2
clone size: -
V gene: TRBV9
CDR3 DNA: TGTGCCAGCAGCGATTCAGCGGGAGGGGACACCGGGGAGCTGTTTTTT
CDR3 protein: CASSDSAGGDTGELFF

J gene: TRBJ1-1
D gene: -
clone size: -
V gene: TRBV5-1
CDR3 DNA: TGCGCCAGCAGCGAGGTGGGGGGGGGCACTGAAGCTTTCTTT
CDR3 protein: CASSEVGGGTEAFF

J gene: TRBJ2-5
D gene: TRBD1
clone size: -
V gene: TRBV28
CDR3 DNA: TGTGCCAGCAGTTCGAAGGGGACAGGGTTGAGTGGAAGGGAGACCCAGTACTTC
CDR3 protein: CASSSKGTGLSGRETQYF

J gene: TRBJ2-7
D gene: TRBD2
clone size: -
V gene: TRBV27
CDR3 DNA: TGTGCCAGCAGTACCAGCGGGGGGTCCTCCTACGAGCAGTACTTC
CDR3 protein: CASSTSGGSSYEQYF

J gene: TRBJ1-1
D gene: -
clone size: -
V gene: TRBV6-6
CDR3 DNA: TGTGCCAGCAGTTACCGGGTGAACACTGAAGCTTTCTTT
CDR3 protein: CASSYRVNTEAFF

J gene: TRBJ2-1
D gene: -
clone size: -
V gene: TRBV6-4
CDR3 DNA: TGTGCCAGCAGTGACGCGGATTACAATGAGCAGTTCTTC
CDR3 protein: CASSDADYNEQFF

J gene: TRBJ2-1
D gene: TRBD2
clone size: -
V gene: TRBV29-1
CDR3 DNA: TGCAGCGTTGTAGGACTAGCTGAGAATGAGCAGTTCTTC
CDR3 protein: CSVVGLAENEQFF

J gene: TRBJ2-6
D gene: -
clone size: -
V gene: TRBV6-1
CDR3 DNA: TGTGCCAGCGGTGGGGAGGCCATCTCTGGGGCCAACGTCCTGACTTTC
CDR3 protein: CASGGEAISGANVLTF

J gene: TRBJ2-5
D gene: TRBD1
clone size: -
V gene: TRBV14
CDR3 DNA: TGTGCCAGCCCGAGGGGGCTGAAGACCCAGTACTTC
CDR3 protein: CASPRGLKTQYF

J gene: TRBJ1-1
D gene: -
clone size: -
V gene: TRBV29-1
CDR3 DNA: TGCAGCGCATTGAACACTGAAGCTTTCTTT
CDR3 protein: CSALNTEAFF

J gene: TRBJ1-2
D gene: TRBD1
clone size: -
V gene: TRBV28
CDR3 DNA: TGTGCCAGCAGTTTAAGGACAGGGGTCCCCTATGGCTACACCTTC
CDR3 protein: CASSLRTGVPYGYTF

J gene: TRBJ2-5
D gene: TRBD2
clone size: -
V gene: TRBV7-2
CDR3 DNA: TGTGCCAGCAGCTTACAAGCGGGAGGGCTAGAGACCCAGTACTTC
CDR3 protein: CASSLQAGGLETQYF

J gene: TRBJ2-2
D gene: -
clone size: -
V gene: TRBV12-5
CDR3 DNA: TGTGCTAGTGGCCCGGAACAGGGTCCGGCCGGGGAGCTGTTTTTT
CDR3 protein: CASGPEQGPAGELFF

J gene: TRBJ1-1
D gene: -
clone size: -
V gene: TRBV28
CDR3 DNA: TGTGCCAGCAGGGGGCCGAACACTGAAGCTTTCTTT
CDR3 protein: CASRGPNTEAFF

J gene: TRBJ1-1
D gene: -
clone size: -
V gene: TRBV5-1
CDR3 DNA: TGCGCCAGCAGCTTGGAGGTAGCTGGGGGCGTCACTGAAGCTTTCTTT
CDR3 protein: CASSLEVAGGVTEAFF

J gene: TRBJ1-2
D gene: TRBD1
clone size: -
V gene: TRBV6-5
CDR3 DNA: TGTGCCAGCAGGGGTGGACAGGGTTTTGGCGGCTACACCTTC
CDR3 protein: CASRGGQGFGGYTF

J gene: TRBJ2-7
D gene: TRBD2
clone size: -
V gene: TRBV5-1
CDR3 DNA: TGCGCCAGCAGCTTTAGCGGGTCGAACTACGAGCAGTACTTC
CDR3 protein: CASSFSGSNYEQYF

J gene: TRBJ1-2
D gene: -
clone size: -
V gene: TRBV28
CDR3 DNA: TGTGCCAGCAGTTTGAGAGGGAACAACTATGGCTACACCTTC
CDR3 protein: CASSLRGNNYGYTF

J gene: TRBJ2-1
D gene: -
clone size: -
V gene: TRBV6-1
CDR3 DNA: TGTGCCAGCAGTGAAATAGTATACAATGAGCAGTTCTTC
CDR3 protein: CASSEIVYNEQFF

J gene: TRBJ2-3
D gene: TRBD2
clone size: -
V gene: TRBV15
CDR3 DNA: TGTGCCACCAGCAGAGAGAGCGGGGCGGGCACAGATACGCAGTATTTT
CDR3 protein: CATSRESGAGTDTQYF

J gene: TRBJ2-2
D gene: TRBD2
clone size: -
V gene: TRBV4-2
CDR3 DNA: TGTGCCAGCAGCCAAGATGGGGGACTAGCGGGGTTCTCCGGGGAGCTGTTTTTT
CDR3 protein: CASSQDGGLAGFSGELFF

J gene: TRBJ1-2
D gene: TRBD1
clone size: -
V gene: TRBV5-4
CDR3 DNA: TGTGCCAGCAGCTTGGACAGGGGATTTGATGGCTACACCTTC
CDR3 protein: CASSLDRGFDGYTF

J gene: TRBJ2-1
D gene: -
clone size: -
V gene: TRBV5-8
CDR3 DNA: TGTGCCAGCAGCCGAGACTACCCGCACGAGTCCTACAATGAGCAGTTCTTC
CDR3 protein: CASSRDYPHESYNEQFF

J gene: TRBJ2-4
D gene: -
clone size: few
V gene: TRBV6-5
CDR3 DNA: TGTGCCAGCAGTTCGGAGGGGGCCAAAAACATTCAGTACTTC
CDR3 protein: CASSSEGAKNIQYF

J gene: TRBJ2-5
D gene: TRBD2
clone size: -
V gene: TRBV7-9
CDR3 DNA: TGTGCCAGCAGTCGACTAGCGGGGGATCAAGAGACCCAGTACTTC
CDR3 protein: CASSRLAGDQETQYF

J gene: TRBJ2-5
D gene: -
clone size: -
V gene: TRBV28
CDR3 DNA: TGTGCCAGCAGTTTTGAAGGGAGAGTCCAGTACTTC
CDR3 protein: CASSFEGRVQYF

J gene: TRBJ1-4
D gene: -
clone size: once
V gene: TRBV7-8
CDR3 DNA: TGTGCCAGCAGGCGTTTAGCAACTAATGAAAAACTGTTTTTT
CDR3 protein: CASRRLATNEKLFF

J gene: TRBJ2-5
D gene: -
clone size: -
V gene: TRBV7-9
CDR3 DNA: TGTGCCAGCAGTGAAGAATCAGGGATCACCGTCGACGAGACCCAGTACTTC
CDR3 protein: CASSEESGITVDETQYF

J gene: TRBJ1-6
D gene: -
clone size: many
V gene: TRBV19
CDR3 DNA: TGTGCCAGTAGTTTGCCGGGATATAATTCACCCCTCCACTTT
CDR3 protein: CASSLPGYNSPLHF

J gene: TRBJ2-1
D gene: TRBD2
clone size: -
V gene: TRBV19
CDR3 DNA: TGTGCCAGTAGTTGGGTTAGCGGGAGTTACAATGAGCAGTTCTTC
CDR3 protein: CASSWVSGSYNEQFF

J gene: TRBJ1-5
D gene: -
clone size: -
V gene: TRBV23-1
CDR3 DNA: TGCGCCAGCAGTCAACCATCGGCCGGGAGGGGGCAGCCCCAGCATTTT
CDR3 protein: CASSQPSAGRGQPQHF

J gene: TRBJ1-3
D gene: TRBD1
clone size: -
V gene: TRBV4-2
CDR3 DNA: TGTGCCAGCAGCCCCGGGACAGGGTCGGGAAACACCATATATTTT
CDR3 protein: CASSPGTGSGNTIYF

J gene: TRBJ1-2
D gene: -
clone size: -
V gene: TRBV27
CDR3 DNA: TGTGCCAGCAGTTTGACAGTTGGCTATGGCTACACCTTC
CDR3 protein: CASSLTVGYGYTF

J gene: TRBJ2-1
D gene: -
clone size: -
V gene: TRBV2
CDR3 DNA: TGTGCCAGCTCACTCGGGGACAATGAGCAGTTCTTC
CDR3 protein: CASSLGDNEQFF

J gene: TRBJ2-1
D gene: -
clone size: -
V gene: TRBV28
CDR3 DNA: TGTGCCAGCACCCGGGTAAACCGGAATGAGCAGTTCTTC
CDR3 protein: CASTRVNRNEQFF

J gene: TRBJ2-7
D gene: TRBD1
clone size: -
V gene: TRBV4-1
CDR3 DNA: TGCGCCAGCAGCCAAGTTAGACCCACAGGGGGCAAGGACGAGCAGTACTTC
CDR3 protein: CASSQVRPTGGKDEQYF

J gene: TRBJ2-7
D gene: -
clone size: once
V gene: TRBV7-8
CDR3 DNA: TGTGCCAGCAGCTCCGAGGCTACCTACGAGCAGTACTTC
CDR3 protein: CASSSEATYEQYF

J gene: TRBJ2-2
D gene: TRBD1
clone size: -
V gene: TRBV15
CDR3 DNA: TGTGCCACCAGCATTGACCGGGACAGGAACACCGGGGAGCTGTTTTTT
CDR3 protein: CATSIDRDRNTGELFF

J gene: TRBJ2-7
D gene: -
clone size: -
V gene: TRBV19
CDR3 DNA: TGTGCCAGTAGTATAGGGGAGCAACGCGCCTACGAGCAGTACTTC
CDR3 protein: CASSIGEQRAYEQYF